These T cell receptor beta chains were read from a single sample in a study of blood T cell repertoires in COVID-19. Assay: immunoSEQ multiplex PCR; the TCRdb copy retains only in-frame clones and omits some. The repertoire has more than 200,000 clones, about 87% of them found once; the top ten carry approximately 1.6%. Sequencing was carried out using peripheral blood. These receptors were taken from a man in his 70s with acute or convalescent COVID-19. Each CDR3 is given with its conserved first and last residue. A D gene is named only where the DNA matches it firmly. Only part of the rows carry a size: once, few, many, or a class if the clone is expanded.

TRBJ1-2,.,.,TRBV5-1,TGCGCCAGCAGTATCGAGACTAACTATGGCTACACCTTC,CASSIETNYGYTF
TRBJ1-1,TRBD1,.,TRBV3-1/TRBV3-2,TGTGCCAGCAGCCGAGCCGGGACAGGAATGAACACTGAAGCTTTCTTT,CASSRAGTGMNTEAFF
TRBJ2-4,.,few,TRBV19,TGTGCCAGTAGTTCTCTTGTACTAGCCAAAAACATTCAGTACTTC,CASSSLVLAKNIQYF
TRBJ2-5,TRBD1,.,TRBV3-1/TRBV3-2,TGTGCCAGCAGCCAAGGGGGACAGGGGGCGAAGACCCAGTACTTC,CASSQGGQGAKTQYF
TRBJ1-4,.,.,TRBV5-3,TGTGCCAGAACCGGGGTACAGGGAAGTGAAAAACTGTTTTTT,CARTGVQGSEKLFF
TRBJ1-3,.,.,TRBV5-1,TGCGCCAGCAGCTTGGAATCGACACACACCATATATTTT,CASSLESTHTIYF
TRBJ1-3,.,.,TRBV28,TGTGCCAGCGGAGATCTGAACCCCTCTGGAAACACCATATATTTT,CASGDLNPSGNTIYF
TRBJ2-7,TRBD2,.,TRBV5-6,TGTGCCAGCAGCCCTTTAAGCGGGAGAATGGCGTACGAGCAGTACTTC,CASSPLSGRMAYEQYF
TRBJ1-3,TRBD1,.,TRBV3-1/TRBV3-2,TGTGCCAGCAGCCGCTTGACAGGGGGCGGTGGAAACACCATATATTTT,CASSRLTGGGGNTIYF
TRBJ1-1,.,.,TRBV30,TGTGCCTGGACCCGCGGTCTGGACAGAGAAGCTTTCTTT,CAWTRGLDREAFF
TRBJ2-3,.,.,TRBV24-1,TGTGCCACCAGACCCAGGGCGCCTTCCACAGATACGCAGTATTTT,CATRPRAPSTDTQYF
TRBJ1-2,.,once,TRBV25-1,TGTGCCAGCAGTGAAGGCGGGCAGGACTATGGCTACACCTTC,CASSEGGQDYGYTF
TRBJ1-2,TRBD1,.,TRBV4-2,TGTGCCAGCAGCCAAGTCACTAGATTAGGGGGGACAGACTATGGCTACACCTTC,CASSQVTRLGGTDYGYTF
TRBJ2-7,TRBD1,.,TRBV7-6,TGTGCCAGCAGCATGGACAGGGGTGGCGAGCAGTACTTC,CASSMDRGGEQYF
TRBJ2-1,TRBD1,.,TRBV7-3,TGTGCCAGCAGCCAGGGACAGGTCTCCTACAATGAGCAGTTCTTC,CASSQGQVSYNEQFF
TRBJ2-7,TRBD1,few,TRBV9,TGTGCCAGCAGCGCGGCCGGGACAGGGGGCTACGAGCAGTACTTC,CASSAAGTGGYEQYF
TRBJ2-1,.,.,TRBV11-1,TGTGCCAGCAGCTTAGGGGAGATAGTCGGGCAGCAGTTCTTC,CASSLGEIVGQQFF
TRBJ2-3,.,.,TRBV20-1,TGCAGTGCTACTGATGGTCCTATGGATACGCAGTATTTT,CSATDGPMDTQYF
TRBJ2-1,TRBD2,.,TRBV13,TGTGCCAGCAGCCCCCGCAGCGGGAGTACATACAATGAGCAGTTCTTC,CASSPRSGSTYNEQFF
TRBJ2-1,TRBD2,.,TRBV7-3,TGTGCCAGCAGCTTGGCGGGAGTAGTTTTTGATGAGCAGTTCTTC,CASSLAGVVFDEQFF
TRBJ1-2,TRBD1,.,TRBV7-9,TGTGCCAGCAGTTCGGGACAGGGTCTCTCCTATGGCTACACCTTC,CASSSGQGLSYGYTF
TRBJ2-5,.,.,TRBV6-2/TRBV6-3,TGTGCCAGCAGTCCCTTGAGTATCTGGGAGACCCAGTACTTC,CASSPLSIWETQYF
TRBJ2-1,TRBD2,.,TRBV7-8,TGTGCCAGCAGCTTTAGGGGTTTACCGGGACTAAAAGACAATGAGCAGTTCTTC,CASSFRGLPGLKDNEQFF
TRBJ2-3,.,.,TRBV6-6,TGTGCCAGCAGTTACACAGCTATTGCCACAGATACGCAGTATTTT,CASSYTAIATDTQYF
TRBJ2-1,.,.,TRBV6-5,TGTGCCAGCAGTCCTAGACAGATATACAATGAGCAGTTCTTC,CASSPRQIYNEQFF
TRBJ1-5,.,.,TRBV19,TGTGCCAGTAACGGGGGCAATCAGCCCCAGCATTTT,CASNGGNQPQHF
TRBJ2-3,TRBD2,.,TRBV18,TGTGCCAGCTCACCAATGTTCCCCAGAGCGGGAGCGGTAGATACGCAGTATTTT,CASSPMFPRAGAVDTQYF
TRBJ1-1,TRBD1,.,TRBV6-5,TGTGCCAGCAGTTCGACAGGGTCGGGCACTGAAGCTTTCTTT,CASSSTGSGTEAFF
TRBJ2-5,TRBD2,once,TRBV5-1,TGCGCCAGCAGCTTGGGTCCTAGCGGGAGATCGGAGACCCAGTACTTC,CASSLGPSGRSETQYF
TRBJ2-7,.,.,TRBV2,TGTGCCAGCAACCGGGGAAACGAGCAGTACTTC,CASNRGNEQYF
TRBJ2-7,TRBD1,once,TRBV28,TGTGCCAGCAGTTTATCTCCCGCCCGAACCCGGGACAGACGCTCCTACGAGCAGTACTTC,CASSLSPARTRDRRSYEQYF
TRBJ2-1,TRBD1,.,TRBV6-5,TGTGCCAGCAGTTATCGGGACAGGGGAATCAATGAGCAGTTCTTC,CASSYRDRGINEQFF
TRBJ1-6,TRBD1,.,TRBV9,TGTGCCAGCAGCGCCCGACAGGGGTGGAATTCACCCCTCCACTTT,CASSARQGWNSPLHF